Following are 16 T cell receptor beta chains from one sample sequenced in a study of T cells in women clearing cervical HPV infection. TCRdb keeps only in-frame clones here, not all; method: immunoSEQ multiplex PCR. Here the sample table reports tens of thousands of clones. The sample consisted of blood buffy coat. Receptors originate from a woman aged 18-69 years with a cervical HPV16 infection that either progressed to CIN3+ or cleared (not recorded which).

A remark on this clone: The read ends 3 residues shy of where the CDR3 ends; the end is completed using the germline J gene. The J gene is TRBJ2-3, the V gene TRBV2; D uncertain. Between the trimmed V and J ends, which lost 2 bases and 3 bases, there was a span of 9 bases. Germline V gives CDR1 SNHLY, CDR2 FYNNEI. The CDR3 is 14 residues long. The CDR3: CASSERLKTDTQYF. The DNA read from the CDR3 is TGTGCCAGCAGTGAAAGACTTAAGACAGATACG.

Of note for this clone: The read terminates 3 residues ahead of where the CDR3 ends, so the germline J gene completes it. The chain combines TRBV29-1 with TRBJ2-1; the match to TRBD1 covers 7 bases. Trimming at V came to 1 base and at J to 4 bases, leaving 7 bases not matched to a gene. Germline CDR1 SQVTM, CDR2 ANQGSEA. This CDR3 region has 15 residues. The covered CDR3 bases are TGCAGCGTTGAAGTATGGGACAGCTCATACAATGAG. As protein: CSVEVWDSSYNE. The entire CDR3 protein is CSVEVWDSSYNEQFF.

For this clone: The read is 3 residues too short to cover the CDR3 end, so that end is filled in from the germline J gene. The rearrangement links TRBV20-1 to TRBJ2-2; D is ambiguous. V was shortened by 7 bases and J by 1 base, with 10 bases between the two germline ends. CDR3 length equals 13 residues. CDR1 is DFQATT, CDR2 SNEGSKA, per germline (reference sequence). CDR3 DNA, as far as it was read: TGCAGTGGTCGGCGGATGAACACCGGGGAG. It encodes CSGRRMNTGE. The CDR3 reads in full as CSGRRMNTGELFF.

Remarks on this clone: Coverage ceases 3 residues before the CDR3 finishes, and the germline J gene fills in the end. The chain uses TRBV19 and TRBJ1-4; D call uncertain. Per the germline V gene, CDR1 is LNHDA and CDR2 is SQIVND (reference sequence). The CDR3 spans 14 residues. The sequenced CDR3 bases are TGTGCCAGTAGTATGGCAACGCCGAATTCACCA. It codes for CASSMATPNSP. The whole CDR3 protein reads CASSMATPNSPLFF.

The sequenced part of the CDR3 DNA is TGTGCCTGGAGTGTACTTGGCAGGGGGAAGAATCAGCCC. The encoded protein is CAWSVLGRGKNQP. The complete CDR3 protein is CAWSVLGRGKNQPQHF. V usage is TRBV30 and J usage is TRBJ1-5; TRBD1 matches 7 bases. Read data end 3 residues before the CDR3 end; the end is taken from the germline J gene. Germline trimming cut 0 bases from V and 4 bases from J; bases unmatched to any gene: 9. The CDR3 extends over 16 amino acids. Germline V gives CDR1 GTSNPN, CDR2 SVGIG (reference sequence).

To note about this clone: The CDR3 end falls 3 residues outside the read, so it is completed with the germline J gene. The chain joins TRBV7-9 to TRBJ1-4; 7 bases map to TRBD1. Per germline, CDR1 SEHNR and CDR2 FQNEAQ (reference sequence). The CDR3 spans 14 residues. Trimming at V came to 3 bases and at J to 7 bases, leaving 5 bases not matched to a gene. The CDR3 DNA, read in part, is TGTGCCAGCAGCTTCCGGGACAGAGGTGAAAAA. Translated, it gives CASSFRDRGEK. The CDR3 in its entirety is CASSFRDRGEKLFF.

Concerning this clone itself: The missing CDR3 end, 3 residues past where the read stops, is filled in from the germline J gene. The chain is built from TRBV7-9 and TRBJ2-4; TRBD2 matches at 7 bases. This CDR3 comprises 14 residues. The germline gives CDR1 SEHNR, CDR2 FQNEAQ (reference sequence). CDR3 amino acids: CASSQGGIGHGQYF. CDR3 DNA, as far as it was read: TGTGCCAGCAGCCAGGGAGGGATCGGGCATGGT.

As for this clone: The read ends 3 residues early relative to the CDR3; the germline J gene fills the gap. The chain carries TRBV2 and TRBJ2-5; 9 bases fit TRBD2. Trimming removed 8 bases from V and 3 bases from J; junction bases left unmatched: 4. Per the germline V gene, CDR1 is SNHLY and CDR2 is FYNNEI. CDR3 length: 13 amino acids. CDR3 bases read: TGTGCCAGCCTCCCTAGCGGGGAAGAGACC. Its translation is CASLPSGEET. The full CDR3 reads CASLPSGEETQYF.

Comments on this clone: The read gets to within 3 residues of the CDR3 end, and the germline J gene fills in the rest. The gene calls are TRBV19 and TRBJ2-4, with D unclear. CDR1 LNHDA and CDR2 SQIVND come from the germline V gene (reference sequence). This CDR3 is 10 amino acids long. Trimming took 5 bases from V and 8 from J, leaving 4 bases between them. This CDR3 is CASSRDIQYF. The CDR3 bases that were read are TGTGCCAGTAGTCGGGACATT. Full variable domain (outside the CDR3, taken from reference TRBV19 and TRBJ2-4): DGGITQSPKYLFRKEGQNVTLSCEQNLNHDAMYWYRQDPGQGLRLIYYSQIVNDFQKGDIAEGYSVSREKKESFPLTVTSAQKNPTAFYLCASSRDIQYFGAGTRLSVL.

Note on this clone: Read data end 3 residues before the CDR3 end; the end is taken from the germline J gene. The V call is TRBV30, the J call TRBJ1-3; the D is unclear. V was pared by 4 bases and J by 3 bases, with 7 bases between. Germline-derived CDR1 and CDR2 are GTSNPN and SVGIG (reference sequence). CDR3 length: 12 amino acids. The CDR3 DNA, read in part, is TGTGCCTGGAACAGCATTGGAAACACC. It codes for CAWNSIGNT. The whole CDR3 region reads CAWNSIGNTIYF.

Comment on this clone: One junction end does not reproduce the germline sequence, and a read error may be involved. The CDR3 spells CASRLPGGNTGGLFF. The sequenced CDR3 bases are TGTGCCAGCCGACTCCCGGGGGGGAACACCGGGGGG. The chain is built from TRBV2 and TRBJ2-2, with 8 nucleotides matching TRBD2. The CDR3 extends 3 residues past the end of the read, so its final part is completed from the germline J gene. Looked up from germline, CDR1 is SNHLY and CDR2 is FYNNEI. The CDR3 spans 15 residues.

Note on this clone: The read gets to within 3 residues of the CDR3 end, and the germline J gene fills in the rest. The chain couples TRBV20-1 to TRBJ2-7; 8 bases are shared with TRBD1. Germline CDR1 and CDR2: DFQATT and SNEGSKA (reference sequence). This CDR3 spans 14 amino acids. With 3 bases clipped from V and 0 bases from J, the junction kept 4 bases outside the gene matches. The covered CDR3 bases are TGCAGTGCTAGCTCCGGGACAGGCTCCTACGAG. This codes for CSASSGTGSYE. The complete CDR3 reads CSASSGTGSYEQYF.

The CDR3 loop is CATASRETQYF. The DNA read from the CDR3 is TGTGCCACCGCCTCGCGGGAGACC. This chain uses TRBV10-3 with TRBJ2-5; D ambiguous. The CDR3 end lies 3 residues beyond the end of the read and is filled in from the germline J gene. V shed 10 bases and J shed 5 bases, with 11 bases lying between them. Germline V lookup: CDR1 ENHRY, CDR2 SYGVKD. The CDR3 covers 11 residues.

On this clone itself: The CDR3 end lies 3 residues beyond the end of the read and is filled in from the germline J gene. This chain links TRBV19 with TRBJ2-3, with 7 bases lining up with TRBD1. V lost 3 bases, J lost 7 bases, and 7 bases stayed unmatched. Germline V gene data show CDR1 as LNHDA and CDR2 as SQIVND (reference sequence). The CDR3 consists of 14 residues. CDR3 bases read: TGTGCCAGTAGTATTCAGGGACAGTCTAATACG. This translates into CASSIQGQSNT. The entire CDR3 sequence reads CASSIQGQSNTQYF.

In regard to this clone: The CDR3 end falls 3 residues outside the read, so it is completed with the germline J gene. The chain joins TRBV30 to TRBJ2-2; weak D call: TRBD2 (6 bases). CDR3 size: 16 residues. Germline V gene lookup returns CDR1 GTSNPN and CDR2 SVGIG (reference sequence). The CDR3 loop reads CACSGLSSSYNSPLFF. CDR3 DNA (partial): TGTGCCTGTTCGGGACTCTCGAGCTCCTATAATTCACCG.

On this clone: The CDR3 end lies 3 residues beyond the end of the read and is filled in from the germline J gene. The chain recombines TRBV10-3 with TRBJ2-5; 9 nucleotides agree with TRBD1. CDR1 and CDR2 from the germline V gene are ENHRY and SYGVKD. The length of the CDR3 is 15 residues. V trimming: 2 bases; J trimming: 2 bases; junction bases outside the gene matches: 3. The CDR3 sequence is CAISETGTGQETQYF. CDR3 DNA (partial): TGTGCCATCAGTGAGACCGGGACAGGGCAAGAGACC.